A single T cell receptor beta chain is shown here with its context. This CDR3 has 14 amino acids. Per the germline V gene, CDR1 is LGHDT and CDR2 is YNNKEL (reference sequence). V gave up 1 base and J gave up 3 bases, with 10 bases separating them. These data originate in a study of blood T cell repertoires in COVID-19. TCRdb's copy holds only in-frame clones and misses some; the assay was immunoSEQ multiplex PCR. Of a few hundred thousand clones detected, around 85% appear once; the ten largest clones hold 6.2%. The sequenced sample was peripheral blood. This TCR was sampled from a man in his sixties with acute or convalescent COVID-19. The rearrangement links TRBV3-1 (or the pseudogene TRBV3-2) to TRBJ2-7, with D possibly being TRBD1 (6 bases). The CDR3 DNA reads TGTGCCAGCAGCCAAGGGACAGTTTTCTACGAGCAGTACTTC. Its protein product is CASSQGTVFYEQYF.